One and the same sample provided the 15 T cell receptor beta chains below, sequenced in a study of T cell clonality in common variable immunodeficiency. The repertoire was sequenced with immunoSEQ multiplex PCR; TCRdb's copy has only in-frame clones and lacks some. The sample holds tens of thousands of clones, and no clone turns up only once. Points from the study as a whole: Common variable immunodeficiency TCR beta sequences reportedly had fewer deletions and N-nucleotide insertions.

These receptors lack a known antigen. The sample comprised peripheral blood mononuclear cells. These receptors all come from a human donor with common variable immunodeficiency.

Many counts were recorded for this clone. The read terminates 3 residues ahead of where the CDR3 ends, so the germline J gene completes it. The J gene is TRBJ1-1, the V gene TRBV19; no clear D. The V end lost 5 bases, the J end lost 6 bases, and 16 bases lay between the germline ends. The length of the CDR3 is 14 residues. Germline values: CDR1 LNHDA, CDR2 SQIVND (reference sequence). The chain's CDR3 is CASSFRTLGAEAFF. CDR3 DNA, as far as it was read: TGTGCCAGTAGTTTCCGGACTCTTGGGGCTGAA.

For this clone: The observed sequence ends 3 residues before the CDR3 terminus, with the missing tail filled in from the germline J gene. The chain joins TRBV19 to TRBJ2-2; D is possibly TRBD2 (6 bases). The germline gives CDR1 LNHDA, CDR2 SQIVND (reference sequence). The CDR3 is made up of 15 amino acids. The V end was cut by 7 bases, the J end by 4 bases, with 16 bases between. CDR3 loop: CASTKWGDLTGELFF. CDR3 DNA, as far as it was read: TGTGCCAGTACGAAATGGGGGGACCTCACCGGGGAG. Filled out from reference TRBV19 and TRBJ2-2, the complete variable domain reads DGGITQSPKYLFRKEGQNVTLSCEQNLNHDAMYWYRQDPGQGLRLIYYSQIVNDFQKGDIAEGYSVSREKKESFPLTVTSAQKNPTAFYLCASTKWGDLTGELFFGEGSRLTVL.

As to this clone: The read finishes 3 residues shy of the CDR3 end, and the germline J gene is used to complete it. The chain is built from TRBV18 and TRBJ1-4; D gene uncertain. This CDR3 region has 12 residues. V gave up 3 bases and J gave up 8 bases, with 7 bases separating them. Looked up from germline, CDR1 is KGHSH and CDR2 is LQKENI. Incomplete CDR3 DNA: TGTGCCAGCTCACCGGCCGGGGAAAAA. Amino acid sequence: CASSPAGEK. The entire CDR3 protein reads CASSPAGEKLFF.

Concerning this clone itself: The read falls 3 residues short of the CDR3 end, and the missing part is taken from the germline J gene. The rearrangement joins TRBV2 to TRBJ1-1; D is unresolved. The CDR3 totals 14 residues. Germline CDR1 SNHLY, CDR2 FYNNEI. Trimming removed 9 bases from V and 2 bases from J, with 16 bases in between. The CDR3 DNA, read in part, is TGTGCCAGAAGAGACTGGCCGTCTAACACTGAA. Translating gives CARRDWPSNTE. The complete CDR3 sequence is CARRDWPSNTEAFF.

This clone was counted a few times. Read data end 3 residues before the CDR3 end; the end is taken from the germline J gene. The rearrangement links TRBV7-3 to TRBJ2-1, with 8 bases that match TRBD2. Germline CDR1 and CDR2: SGHTA and FQGTGA. Trimming removed 1 base from V and 2 bases from J; junction bases left unmatched: 13. CDR3 length: 19 residues. The part of the CDR3 DNA that was read is TGTGCCAGCAGCTTAAGGGGGCAAGCGAGCGGGGGTCCCTACAATGAG. Translating gives CASSLRGQASGGPYNE. The whole CDR3 protein is CASSLRGQASGGPYNEQFF.

As for this clone: The read gets to within 3 residues of the CDR3 end, and the germline J gene fills in the rest. V usage is TRBV2 and J usage is TRBJ2-2; no clear D. The length of the CDR3 is 16 residues. Per the germline V gene, CDR1 is SNHLY and CDR2 is FYNNEI. V lost 9 bases and J 0 bases, leaving 17 bases between the germline ends. The CDR3 here is CASTSSSGANTGELFF. CDR3 DNA (partial): TGTGCCAGTACTTCTTCGTCGGGTGCGAACACCGGGGAG.

This clone was found many times. Read coverage stops 3 residues before the CDR3 terminus; the germline J gene supplies the remainder. The rearrangement uses TRBV20-1 and TRBJ1-5; D is unclear. Between the trimmed V and J ends, which lost 0 bases and 4 bases, there was a span of 7 bases. CDR3 length equals 13 residues. Germline V gives CDR1 DFQATT, CDR2 SNEGSKA (reference sequence). The CDR3 loop reads CSARDEGNQPQHF. The CDR3 DNA, read in part, is TGCAGTGCTAGAGATGAGGGTAATCAGCCC.

This clone turned up a few times. Coverage ceases 3 residues before the CDR3 finishes, and the germline J gene fills in the end. The gene calls are TRBV30 and TRBJ2-5, with D possibly being TRBD1 (6 bases). CDR1 and CDR2 from the germline V gene are GTSNPN and SVGIG (reference sequence). CDR3 length: 14 residues. V lost 0 bases and J lost 5, with 13 bases in between. This CDR3 is CAWSVWGLGETQYF. The CDR3 bases that were read are TGTGCCTGGAGTGTCTGGGGGCTAGGCGAGACC.

The sample holds a few counts of this clone. The read ends 3 residues shy of where the CDR3 ends; the end is completed using the germline J gene. This chain uses TRBV19 with TRBJ2-3; TRBD2 agrees at 8 bases. This CDR3 region has 15 residues. Losses at the gene ends were 5 bases for V and 0 bases for J; bases not matched to a gene: 4. In germline, CDR1 is LNHDA, CDR2 SQIVND (reference sequence). Here the CDR3 reads CASSSGGMSTDTQYF. The CDR3 bases that were read are TGTGCCAGTAGTTCGGGGGGGATGAGCACAGATACG.

As concerns this clone: Other DNA sequences in this sample translate to the same CDR3. This CDR3 reads CASSLDSNTGELFF. Partial CDR3 DNA: TGTGCCAGCAGCTTGGACAGTAACACCGGGGAG. The rearrangement uses TRBV7-7 and TRBJ2-2, with D maybe TRBD1 (6 bases). Read coverage stops 3 residues before the CDR3 terminus; the germline J gene supplies the remainder. CDR1 and CDR2 (germline): SSHAT, FNYEAQ (reference sequence). This CDR3 is built from 14 residues. Trimming stripped 3 bases from V and 2 bases from J, with 7 bases between.

This clone was counted only a few times. The read comes to an end 3 residues before the CDR3 does, leaving the germline J gene to fill in the end. This chain links TRBV6-1 with TRBJ1-1; D is unclear. Trimming took off 2 bases at V and 3 bases at J, with 7 bases between the two ends. The CDR3 extends over 13 amino acids. CDR1 is MNHNS, CDR2 SASEGT, per germline. The CDR3 sequence: CASSEMVDTEAFF. The part of the CDR3 DNA that was read is TGTGCCAGCAGTGAAATGGTAGACACTGAA.

This clone showed up just a few times. The read is 3 residues too short to cover the CDR3 end, so that end is filled in from the germline J gene. The chain couples TRBV7-3 to TRBJ2-3; D may correspond to TRBD1 or TRBD2 (7 bases each). Trimming took 5 bases from V and 4 from J, leaving 16 bases between them. The CDR3 has 15 residues. Germline CDR1 is SGHTA and CDR2 is FQGTGA. CDR3 protein: CASSPTGEGADTQYF. CDR3 DNA, as far as it was read: TGTGCCAGCAGCCCCACAGGGGAGGGGGCAGATACG.

This clone was recorded many times. CDR3 sequence reads: CSAAGAPGTGYGYTF. CDR3 bases read: TGCAGCGCCGCAGGGGCCCCCGGGACAGGCTATGGC. The rearrangement uses TRBV29-1 and TRBJ1-2; 8 bases are a match to TRBD1. The CDR3 is cut off 3 residues early in the read; its end comes from the germline J gene. With V trimmed by 7 bases and J by 4 bases, 14 bases remained unmatched. Per the germline V gene, CDR1 is SQVTM and CDR2 is ANQGSEA. The CDR3 runs to 15 residues.

Worth noting for this clone: The read is 3 residues too short to cover the CDR3 end, so that end is filled in from the germline J gene. The V call is TRBV6-2 or TRBV6-3, the J call TRBJ2-5, with D maybe TRBD2 (5 bases). The CDR3 has 16 amino acids. Trimming took 1 base from V and 7 from J, leaving 19 bases between them. Germline assignment: CDR1 MNHEY and CDR2 SVGEGT. The chain's CDR3 is CASSYFEGEELGTQYF. Partial CDR3 DNA: TGTGCCAGCAGTTACTTCGAGGGCGAGGAATTGGGGACC.

In its sample, this clone was seen a few times. The observed sequence ends 3 residues before the CDR3 terminus, with the missing tail filled in from the germline J gene. The chain combines TRBV6-1 with TRBJ1-1; no clear D gene. The CDR3 contains 13 residues. V shed 4 bases and J shed 7 bases, with 13 bases lying between them. Germline values: CDR1 MNHNS, CDR2 SASEGT. The covered CDR3 bases are TGTGCCAGCAGTGGCAAGCAACTCCTTGAA. It translates to CASSGKQLLE. The full CDR3 protein reads CASSGKQLLEAFF.